This TCR beta chain appears in the sequencing data of a study of long-term antiretroviral therapy in people with HIV. Findings and caveats of the study: From the mid-2000s to the late 2010s, blood was obtained, possibly while participants received older ART regimens. Repertoires looked antigen-experienced, with only a slight naive shift after ART.

Investigators performed immunoSEQ version v3.0 at survey level. Generated by immunoSEQ multiplex PCR, the TCRdb table keeps only in-frame clones and is missing some. The table has over 25,000 clones, approximately 90% seen once. Researchers secured at least one pre-ART and at least two post-ART PBMC samples from each donor. With regard to this clone: Its antigen remains unidentified.

Germline V lookup: CDR1 LNHNV, CDR2 YYDKDF (reference sequence). Trimming pared 1 base from V and 9 bases from J, leaving 19 bases between. This CDR3 contains 16 residues. The chain has TRBV15 and TRBJ2-1; D might be TRBD1 (6 bases). This TCR was recovered from a man in his late teens or twenties with HIV. The material sequenced was unsorted PBMCs, taken 1.1 years after starting antiretroviral therapy. The CDR3 is CATSRGHREEAPEQFF. CDR3 nucleotides: TGTGCCACCAGCAGAGGCCACAGGGAAGAGGCGCCTGAGCAGTTCTTC. The variable domain in full, with the rest retrieved from reference TRBV15 and TRBJ2-1, is DAMVIQNPRYQVTQFGKPVTLSCSQTLNHNVMYWYQQKSSQAPKLLFHYYDKDFNNEADTPDNFQSRRPNTSFCFLDIRSPGLGDTAMYLCATSRGHREEAPEQFFGPGTRLTVL.